The clone carrying this T cell receptor beta chain was observed a handful of times. Its antigen remains unidentified. The authors ran a second PCR of about 7 to 11 cycles using a sample-barcoded 5' primer and a J-beta primer mix. TCRdb analysed the 5' RACE reads with MiXCR anew, one entry per CDR3 protein. The repertoire holds fewer than 2 million distinct CDR3 sequences, with roughly 43% as singletons. This CDR3 has 15 amino acids. Germline V lookup: CDR1 MNHEY, CDR2 SMNVEV (reference sequence). Trimming took 5 bases from V and 4 from J; bases not matched to a gene: 9. Aged roughly 6 to 100, donors were systemically healthy Caucasians from Russia. The source of the sample is a study of blood T cells in healthy people across ages. Overall study results and limits: TCR beta diversity correlated strongly with naive T cell percentage. Donor CMV infection status was unknown, possibly confounding age-related changes in expanded clonotypes. Higher diversity, along with more naive CD4+ cells, distinguished long-lived donors from aged donors.

This clonotype was obtained from a human donor in good health. J is TRBJ2-7 and V is TRBV27; 9 positions match TRBD1. The sample consisted of blood. CDR3 DNA: TGTGCCAGCAGTCCGGGGACAGGGATTATTTACGAGCAGTACTTC. Its protein product is CASSPGTGIIYEQYF.